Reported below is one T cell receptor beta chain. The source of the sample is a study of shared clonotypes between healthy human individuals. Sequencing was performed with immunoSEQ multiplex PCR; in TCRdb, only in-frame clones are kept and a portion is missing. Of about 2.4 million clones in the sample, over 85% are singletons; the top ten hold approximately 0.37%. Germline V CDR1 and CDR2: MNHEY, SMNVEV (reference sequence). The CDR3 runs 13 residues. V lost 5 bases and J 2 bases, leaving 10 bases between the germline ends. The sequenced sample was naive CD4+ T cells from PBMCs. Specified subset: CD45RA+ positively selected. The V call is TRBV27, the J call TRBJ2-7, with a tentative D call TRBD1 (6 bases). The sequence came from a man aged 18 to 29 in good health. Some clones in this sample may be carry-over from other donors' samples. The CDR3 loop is CASSPTGAYEQYF. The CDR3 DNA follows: TGTGCCAGCAGTCCGACAGGAGCCTACGAGCAGTACTTC.